This T cell receptor beta chain is drawn from a study of blood T cell repertoires in COVID-19. At the level of the study: Spain, Italy and the United States supplied samples that represented acute and convalescent COVID-19.

Measured with immunoSEQ multiplex PCR; TCRdb has only the in-frame clones, and not every one. The sample holds about 300,000 clones, 75% to 95% seen once. The CDR3 covers 13 residues. V gave up 5 bases and J gave up 7 bases, with 15 bases separating them. Germline values: CDR1 SNHLY, CDR2 FYNNEI. Seattle researchers signed up patients amid active infection and tracked them longitudinally. The sequence was obtained from a woman younger than 45 with COVID-19, enrolled during active disease. Sequencing used peripheral blood. V usage is TRBV2 and J usage is TRBJ2-7; D is perhaps TRBD1 (6 bases). CDR3 in amino acids: CASSRTGMEEQYF. Here the CDR3 DNA reads TGTGCCAGCAGTCGAACAGGGATGGAAGAGCAGTACTTC.